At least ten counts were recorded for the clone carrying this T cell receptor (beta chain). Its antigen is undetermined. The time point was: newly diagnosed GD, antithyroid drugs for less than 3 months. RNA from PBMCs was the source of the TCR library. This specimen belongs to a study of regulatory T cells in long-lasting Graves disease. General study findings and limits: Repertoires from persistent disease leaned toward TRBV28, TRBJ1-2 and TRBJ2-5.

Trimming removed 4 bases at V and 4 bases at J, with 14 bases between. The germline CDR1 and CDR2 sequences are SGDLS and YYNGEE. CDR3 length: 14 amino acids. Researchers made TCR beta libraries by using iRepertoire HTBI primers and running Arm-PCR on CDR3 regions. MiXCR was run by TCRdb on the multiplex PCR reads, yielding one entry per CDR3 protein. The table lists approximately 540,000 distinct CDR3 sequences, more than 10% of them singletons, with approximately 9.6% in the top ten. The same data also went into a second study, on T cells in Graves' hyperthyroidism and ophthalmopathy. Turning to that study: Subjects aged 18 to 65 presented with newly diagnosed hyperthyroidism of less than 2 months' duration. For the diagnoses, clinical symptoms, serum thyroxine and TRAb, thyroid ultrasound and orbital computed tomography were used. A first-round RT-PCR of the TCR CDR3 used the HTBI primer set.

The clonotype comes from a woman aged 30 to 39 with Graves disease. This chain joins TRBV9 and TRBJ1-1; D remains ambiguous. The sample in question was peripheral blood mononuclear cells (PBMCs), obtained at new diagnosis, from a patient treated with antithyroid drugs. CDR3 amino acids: CASSPNLAGTEAFF. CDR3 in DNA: TGTGCCAGCAGCCCTAACCTCGCCGGCACTGAAGCTTTCTTT.